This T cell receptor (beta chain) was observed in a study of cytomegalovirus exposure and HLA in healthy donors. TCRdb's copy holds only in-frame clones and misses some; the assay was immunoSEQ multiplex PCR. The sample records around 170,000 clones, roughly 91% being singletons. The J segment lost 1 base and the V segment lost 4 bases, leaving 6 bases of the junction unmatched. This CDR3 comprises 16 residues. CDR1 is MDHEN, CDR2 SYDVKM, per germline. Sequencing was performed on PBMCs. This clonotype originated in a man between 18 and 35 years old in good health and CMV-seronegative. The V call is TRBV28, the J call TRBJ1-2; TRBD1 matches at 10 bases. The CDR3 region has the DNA TGTGCCAGCAGTTCGGGACAGGGGAAGGGTAACTATGGCTACACCTTC. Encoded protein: CASSSGQGKGNYGYTF.